This T cell receptor beta chain was sequenced in a study of regulatory and conventional T cells in RAG deficiency. Study conclusions and caveats: Omenn patients showed >90% Treg-Tconv overlap and shorter CDR3 lengths.

Remarks on this clone: Its antigen is not identified.

Clones were sequenced by immunoSEQ multiplex PCR, and TCRdb holds only the in-frame ones, with some missing. The sample includes 25,000 to 35,000 clones, around 89% seen only once; the top ten take 5.4%. V was pared by 5 bases and J by 5 bases, with 9 bases of the junction left unmatched. Germline CDR1 MDHEN, CDR2 SYDVKM. The CDR3 covers 15 residues. These records were also assigned to another study, of regulatory T cells. That report adds: Primers: 52 TRBV forward and 13 TRBJ reverse.

The sequenced material came from CD8+ T cells sorted from blood. The chain combines TRBV28 with TRBJ1-5; 7 bases are a match to TRBD1. The receptor's source is a human donor in good health. The CDR3 DNA sequence: TGTGCCAGCAGTGGTGATGACAGGGTTTATCAGCCCCAGCATTTT. Protein product: CASSGDDRVYQPQHF.